This T cell receptor (beta chain) was found in a study of blood T cell repertoires in COVID-19. Germline V gene lookup returns CDR1 MDHEN and CDR2 SYDVKM. The germline V and J ends were trimmed by 6 bases and 2 bases, with 11 bases remaining between them. This CDR3 has 15 amino acids. Using immunoSEQ multiplex PCR, the repertoire was profiled, and TCRdb retains in-frame clones only, with some absent. The sample contains under 400,000 clones, 70% to 90% of which appear only once. The genes are TRBV28 and TRBJ1-6; D uncertain. Material: PBMCs or T cells enriched from blood (not recorded which). The sequence came from a woman aged 40 to 50 with acute COVID-19. This chain's CDR3 is CASRLGLTYNSPLHF. In nucleotides, the CDR3 is TGTGCCAGCAGGTTAGGGCTCACCTATAATTCACCCCTCCACTTT. The complete variable domain, with remaining parts taken from reference TRBV28 and TRBJ1-6, reads DVKVTQSSRYLVKRTGEKVFLECVQDMDHENMFWYRQDPGLGLRLIYFSYDVKMKEKGDIPEGYSVSREKKERFSLILESASTNQTSMYLCASRLGLTYNSPLHFGNGTRLTVT.